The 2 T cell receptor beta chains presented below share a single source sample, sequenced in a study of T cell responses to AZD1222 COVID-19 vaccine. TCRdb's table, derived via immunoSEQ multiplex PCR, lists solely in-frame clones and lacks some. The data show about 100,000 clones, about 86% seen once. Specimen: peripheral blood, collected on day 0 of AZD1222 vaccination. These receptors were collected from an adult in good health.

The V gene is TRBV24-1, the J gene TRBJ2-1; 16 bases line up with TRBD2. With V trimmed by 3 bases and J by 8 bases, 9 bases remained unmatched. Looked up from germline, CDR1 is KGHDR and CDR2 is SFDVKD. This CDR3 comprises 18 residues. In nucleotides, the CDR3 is TGTGCCACCAGTGATCCGGGGACTAGCGGGGGGGCCGGCGATGAGCAGTTCTTC. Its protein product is CATSDPGTSGGAGDEQFF.

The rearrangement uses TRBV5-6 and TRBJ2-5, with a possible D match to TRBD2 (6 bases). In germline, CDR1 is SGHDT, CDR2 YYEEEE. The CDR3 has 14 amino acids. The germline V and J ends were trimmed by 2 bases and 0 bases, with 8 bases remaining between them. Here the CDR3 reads CASSFGRHQETQYF. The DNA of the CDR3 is TGTGCCAGCAGCTTCGGGAGACACCAAGAGACCCAGTACTTC.